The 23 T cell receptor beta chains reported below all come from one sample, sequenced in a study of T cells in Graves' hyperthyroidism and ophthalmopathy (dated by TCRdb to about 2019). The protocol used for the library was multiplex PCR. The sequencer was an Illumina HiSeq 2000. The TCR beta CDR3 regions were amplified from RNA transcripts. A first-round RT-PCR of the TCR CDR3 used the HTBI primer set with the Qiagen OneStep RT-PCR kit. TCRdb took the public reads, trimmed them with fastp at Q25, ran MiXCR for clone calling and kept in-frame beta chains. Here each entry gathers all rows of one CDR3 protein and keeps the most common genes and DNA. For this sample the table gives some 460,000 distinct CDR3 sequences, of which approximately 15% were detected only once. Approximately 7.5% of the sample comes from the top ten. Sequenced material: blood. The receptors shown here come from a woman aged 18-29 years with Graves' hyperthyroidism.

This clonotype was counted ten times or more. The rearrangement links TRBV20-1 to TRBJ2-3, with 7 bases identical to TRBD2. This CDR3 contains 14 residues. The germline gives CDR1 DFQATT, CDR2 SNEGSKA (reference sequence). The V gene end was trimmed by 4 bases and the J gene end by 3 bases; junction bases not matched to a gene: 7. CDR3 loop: CSAIAGDKTDTQYF. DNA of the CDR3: TGCAGTGCTATTGCGGGGGATAAGACAGATACGCAGTATTTT.

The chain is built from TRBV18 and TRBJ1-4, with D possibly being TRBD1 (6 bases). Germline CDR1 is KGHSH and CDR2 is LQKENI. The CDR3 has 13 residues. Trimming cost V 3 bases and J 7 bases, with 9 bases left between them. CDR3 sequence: CASSPGAGEKLFF. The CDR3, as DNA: TGTGCCAGCTCACCGGGGGCGGGTGAAAAACTGTTTTTT.

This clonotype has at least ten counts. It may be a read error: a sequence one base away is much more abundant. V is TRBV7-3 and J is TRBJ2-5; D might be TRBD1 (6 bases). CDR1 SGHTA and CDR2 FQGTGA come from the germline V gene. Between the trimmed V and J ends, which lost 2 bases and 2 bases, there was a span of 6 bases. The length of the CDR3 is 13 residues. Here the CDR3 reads CASSLDRQETQYF. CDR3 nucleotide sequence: TGTGCCAGCAGCTTAGACAGGCAAGAGACCCAGTACTTC.

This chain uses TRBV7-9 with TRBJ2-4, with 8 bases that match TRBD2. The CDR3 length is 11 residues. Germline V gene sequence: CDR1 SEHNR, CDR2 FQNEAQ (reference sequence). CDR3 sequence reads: CMSGGKNIQYF. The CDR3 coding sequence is TGTATGAGCGGGGGCAAAAACATTCAGTACTTC.

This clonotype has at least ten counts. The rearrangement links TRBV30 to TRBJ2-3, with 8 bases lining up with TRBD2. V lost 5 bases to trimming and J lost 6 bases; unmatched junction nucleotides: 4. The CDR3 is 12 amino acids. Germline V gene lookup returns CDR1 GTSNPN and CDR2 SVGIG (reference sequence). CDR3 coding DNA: TGTGCCTGGGCGGGAGGAAGCGATACGCAGTATTTT. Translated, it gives CAWAGGSDTQYF.

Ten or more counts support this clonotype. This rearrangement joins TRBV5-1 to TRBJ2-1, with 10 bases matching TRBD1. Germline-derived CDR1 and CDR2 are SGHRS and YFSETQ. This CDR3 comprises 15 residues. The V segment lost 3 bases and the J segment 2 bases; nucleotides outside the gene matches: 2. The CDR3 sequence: CASSSGQGTYNEQFF. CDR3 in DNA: TGCGCCAGCAGCTCGGGACAGGGGACCTACAATGAGCAGTTCTTC.

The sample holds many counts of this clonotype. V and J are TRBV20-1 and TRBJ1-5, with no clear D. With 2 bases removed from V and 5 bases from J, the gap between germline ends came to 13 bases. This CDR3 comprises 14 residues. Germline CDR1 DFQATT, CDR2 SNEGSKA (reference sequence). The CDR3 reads CSARMRDLYQPQHF. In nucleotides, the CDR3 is TGCAGTGCTAGAATGAGGGATCTGTATCAGCCCCAGCATTTT.

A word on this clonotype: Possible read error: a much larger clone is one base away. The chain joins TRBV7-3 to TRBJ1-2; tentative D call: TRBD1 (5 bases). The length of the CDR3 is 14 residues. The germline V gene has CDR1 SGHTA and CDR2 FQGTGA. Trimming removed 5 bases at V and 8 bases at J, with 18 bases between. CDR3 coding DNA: TGTGCCAGCAGCGACTCCGGGACGGGCTACGGCTACACCTTC. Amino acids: CASSDSGTGYGYTF. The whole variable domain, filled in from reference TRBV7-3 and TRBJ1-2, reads GAGVSQTPSNKVTEKGKYVELRCDPISGHTALYWYRQSLGQGPEFLIYFQGTGAADDSGLPNDRFFAVRPEGSVSTLKIQRTERGDSAVYLCASSDSGTGYGYTFGSGTRLTVV.

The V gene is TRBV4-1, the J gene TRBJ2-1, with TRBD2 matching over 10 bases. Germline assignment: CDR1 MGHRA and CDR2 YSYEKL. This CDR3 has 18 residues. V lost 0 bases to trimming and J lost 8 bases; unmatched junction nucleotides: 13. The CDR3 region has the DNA TGCGCCAGCAGCCAAGACCCCCTAGCGGGAGATAACGGGGATGAGCAGTTCTTC. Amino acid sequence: CASSQDPLAGDNGDEQFF.

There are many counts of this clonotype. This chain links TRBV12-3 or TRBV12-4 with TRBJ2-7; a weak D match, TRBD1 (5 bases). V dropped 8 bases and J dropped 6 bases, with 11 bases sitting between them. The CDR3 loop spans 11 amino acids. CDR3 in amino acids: CASQGRGEQYF. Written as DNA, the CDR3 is TGTGCCAGCCAGGGTCGCGGCGAGCAGTACTTC.

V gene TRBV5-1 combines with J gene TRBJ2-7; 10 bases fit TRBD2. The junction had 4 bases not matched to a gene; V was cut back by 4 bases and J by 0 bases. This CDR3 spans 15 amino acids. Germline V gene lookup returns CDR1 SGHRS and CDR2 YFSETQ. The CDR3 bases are TGCGCCAGCAGCATACTAGCGGGAACCTCCTACGAGCAGTACTTC. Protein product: CASSILAGTSYEQYF. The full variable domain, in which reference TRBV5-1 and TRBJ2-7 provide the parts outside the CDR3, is KAGVTQTPRYLIKTRGQQVTLSCSPISGHRSVSWYQQTPGQGLQFLFEYFSETQRNKGNFPGRFSGRQFSNSRSEMNVSTLELGDSALYLCASSILAGTSYEQYFGPGTRLTVT.

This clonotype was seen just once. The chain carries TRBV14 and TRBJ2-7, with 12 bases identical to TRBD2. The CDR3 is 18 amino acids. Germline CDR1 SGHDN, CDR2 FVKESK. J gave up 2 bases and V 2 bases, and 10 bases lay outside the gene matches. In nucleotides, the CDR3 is TGTGCCAGCAGCCAATTTGTACTAGCGGGAGGCCCAGCCTACGAGCAGTACTTC. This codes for CASSQFVLAGGPAYEQYF.

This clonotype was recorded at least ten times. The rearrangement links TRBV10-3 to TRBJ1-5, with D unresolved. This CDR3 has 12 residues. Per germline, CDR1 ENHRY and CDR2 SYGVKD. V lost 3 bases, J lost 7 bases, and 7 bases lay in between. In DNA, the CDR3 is TGTGCCATCAGTGACGGAACACAGCCCCAGCATTTT. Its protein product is CAISDGTQPQHF.

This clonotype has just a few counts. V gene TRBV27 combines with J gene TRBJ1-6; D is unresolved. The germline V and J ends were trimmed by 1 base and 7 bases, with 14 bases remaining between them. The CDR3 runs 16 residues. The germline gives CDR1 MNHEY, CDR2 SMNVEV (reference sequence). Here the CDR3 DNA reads TGTGCCAGCAGTTTATTTGGGAAAGGGCTAAATTCACCCCTCCACTTT. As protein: CASSLFGKGLNSPLHF.

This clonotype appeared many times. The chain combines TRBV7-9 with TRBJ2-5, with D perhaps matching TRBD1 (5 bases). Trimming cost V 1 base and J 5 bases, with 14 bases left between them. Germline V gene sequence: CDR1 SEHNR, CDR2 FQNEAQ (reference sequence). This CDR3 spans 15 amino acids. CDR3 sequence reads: CASSLGAGYWETQYF. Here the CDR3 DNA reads TGTGCCAGCAGCTTAGGAGCAGGGTATTGGGAGACCCAGTACTTC.

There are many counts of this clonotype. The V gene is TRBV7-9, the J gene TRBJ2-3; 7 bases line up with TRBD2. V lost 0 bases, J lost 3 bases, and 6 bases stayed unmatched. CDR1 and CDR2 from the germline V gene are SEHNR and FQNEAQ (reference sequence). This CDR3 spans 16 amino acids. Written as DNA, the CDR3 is TGTGCCAGCAGCTTAGCGGCGGGAGAATTGACAGATACGCAGTATTTT. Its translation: CASSLAAGELTDTQYF.

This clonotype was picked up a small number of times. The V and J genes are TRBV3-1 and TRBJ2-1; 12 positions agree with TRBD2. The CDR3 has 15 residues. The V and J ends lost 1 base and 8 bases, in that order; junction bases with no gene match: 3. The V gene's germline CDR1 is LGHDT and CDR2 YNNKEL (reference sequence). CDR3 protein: CASSQGLAGGDEQFF. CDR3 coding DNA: TGTGCCAGCAGCCAAGGCCTAGCGGGAGGGGATGAGCAGTTCTTC.

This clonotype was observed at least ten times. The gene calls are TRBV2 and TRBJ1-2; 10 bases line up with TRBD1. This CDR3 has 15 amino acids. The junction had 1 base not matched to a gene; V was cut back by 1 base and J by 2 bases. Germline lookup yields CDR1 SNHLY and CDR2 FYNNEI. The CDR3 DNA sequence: TGTGCCAGCAGTGAAGGGGGACAGGGGAACTATGGCTACACCTTC. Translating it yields CASSEGGQGNYGYTF.

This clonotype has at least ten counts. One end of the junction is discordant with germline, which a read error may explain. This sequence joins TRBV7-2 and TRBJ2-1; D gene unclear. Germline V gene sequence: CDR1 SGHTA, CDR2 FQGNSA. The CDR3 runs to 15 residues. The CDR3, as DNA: TGTGCCAGCAACCCCACCGGGTTTTCCTACGATGAGCAGTTCTTC. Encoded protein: CASNPTGFSYDEQFF.

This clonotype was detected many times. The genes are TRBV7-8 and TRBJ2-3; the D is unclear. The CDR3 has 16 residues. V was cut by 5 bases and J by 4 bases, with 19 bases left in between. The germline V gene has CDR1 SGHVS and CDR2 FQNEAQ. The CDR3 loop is CASSIPGLSLADTQYF. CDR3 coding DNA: TGTGCCAGCAGCATCCCGGGCCTATCACTCGCAGATACGCAGTATTTT. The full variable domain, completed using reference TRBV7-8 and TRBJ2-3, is GAGVSQSPRYKVAKRGQDVALRCDPISGHVSLFWYQQALGQGPEFLTYFQNEAQLDKSGLPSDRFFAERPEGSVSTLKIQRTQQEDSAVYLCASSIPGLSLADTQYFGPGTRLTVL.

Here the CDR3 DNA reads TGCGCCAGCAGCAGTACTAGCGGGGGCCGGAGCTACAATGAGCAGTTCTTC. It codes for CASSSTSGGRSYNEQFF. This sequence joins TRBV5-1 and TRBJ2-1; 11 bases align to TRBD2. CDR3 size: 17 residues. From germline, CDR1 is SGHRS and CDR2 YFSETQ. V was pared by 4 bases and J by 3 bases, with 9 bases of the junction left unmatched. The full variable domain, its missing parts supplied by reference TRBV5-1 and TRBJ2-1, is KAGVTQTPRYLIKTRGQQVTLSCSPISGHRSVSWYQQTPGQGLQFLFEYFSETQRNKGNFPGRFSGRQFSNSRSEMNVSTLELGDSALYLCASSSTSGGRSYNEQFFGPGTRLTVL.

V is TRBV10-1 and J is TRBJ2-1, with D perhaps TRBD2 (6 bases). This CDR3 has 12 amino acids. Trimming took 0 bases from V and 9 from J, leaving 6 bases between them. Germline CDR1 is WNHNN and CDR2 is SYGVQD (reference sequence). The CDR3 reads CASSESEGEQFF. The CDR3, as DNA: TGCGCCAGCAGTGAGTCGGAGGGTGAGCAGTTCTTC.

In DNA, the CDR3 is TGTGCCAGCGGCCGCCCAGGGGGCAATCAGCCCCAGCATTTT. Translating gives CASGRPGGNQPQHF. The chain recombines TRBV7-9 with TRBJ1-5; D may be TRBD1 (6 bases). CDR3 length equals 14 residues. The germline V gene encodes CDR1 SEHNR and CDR2 FQNEAQ (reference sequence). V was cut by 8 bases and J by 2 bases, with 13 bases left in between.